The 26 T cell receptor beta chains presented below share a single source sample, sequenced in a study of OX40 agonist ivuxolimab in advanced cancers. Repertoires were generated with immunoSEQ multiplex PCR, while TCRdb's copy carries only in-frame clones and drops some. The table records tens of thousands of clones, 85% to 95% of them present only once. The sequenced sample was CD4+ or CD8+ T cells sorted from blood, obtained in a trial of the OX40 agonist ivuxolimab. The receptor source for this set is an adult with an advanced solid tumor such as melanoma, head and neck, liver or kidney cancer.

The chain joins TRBV7-3 to TRBJ2-7; 9 bases line up with TRBD1. The CDR3 length is 16 residues. V shed 3 bases, J shed 3 bases, and the junction held 9 bases outside the gene matches. Per the germline V gene, CDR1 is SGHTA and CDR2 is FQGTGA. In nucleotides, the CDR3 is TGTGCCAGCAGCTTGAATCCGGGACAGGGTGGCTACGAGCAGTACTTC. As protein: CASSLNPGQGGYEQYF.

V and J are TRBV15 and TRBJ1-2; 8 nucleotides match TRBD1. Germline CDR1 and CDR2: LNHNV and YYDKDF (reference sequence). The CDR3 length is 17 residues. V was clipped by 5 bases and J by 6 bases; unmatched bases: 17. The CDR3 here is CATSYAGQGRPRDGYTF. CDR3 nucleotides: TGTGCCACCAGCTACGCAGGACAGGGTAGGCCCAGGGATGGCTACACCTTC.

This rearrangement joins TRBV25-1 to TRBJ2-7, with D perhaps being TRBD1 or TRBD2 (5 bases each). The CDR3 contains 13 residues. Per the germline V gene, CDR1 is MGHDK and CDR2 is SYGVNS. The germline V and J ends were trimmed by 3 bases and 3 bases, with 9 bases remaining between them. The CDR3 loop is CASSEGVRYEQYF. For the CDR3, the DNA is TGTGCCAGCAGTGAGGGGGTTCGCTACGAGCAGTACTTC.

This rearrangement joins TRBV11-2 to TRBJ1-5; TRBD1 agrees at 7 bases. This CDR3 is 13 amino acids long. CDR1 and CDR2 from the germline V gene are SGHAT and FQNNGV. Trimming at V came to 5 bases and at J to 6 bases, leaving 4 bases not matched to a gene. This chain's CDR3 is CASSATGTQPQHF. The CDR3 nucleotides read TGTGCCAGCAGCGCGACAGGGACTCAGCCCCAGCATTTT.

The genes are TRBV29-1 and TRBJ1-1; a possible D gene is TRBD1 (5 bases). This CDR3 comprises 13 residues. The V end lost 2 bases, the J end lost 1 base, and 8 bases lay between the germline ends. Germline CDR1 reads SQVTM; CDR2 reads ANQGSEA. The CDR3 bases are TGCAGCGTTGAACAGGGAGAGAACACTGAAGCTTTCTTT. Residues: CSVEQGENTEAFF.

This chain uses TRBV27 with TRBJ1-1, with a weak D call TRBD1 (5 bases). Germline loops: CDR1 MNHEY, CDR2 SMNVEV (reference sequence). Trimming removed 0 bases at V and 12 bases at J, with 17 bases between. This CDR3 has 14 residues. CDR3 coding DNA: TGTGCCAGCAGTTTATCAAAGACAGATCGCATCCCTTTCTTT. It yields the protein CASSLSKTDRIPFF.

The J gene is TRBJ2-5, the V gene TRBV13; 7 bases map to TRBD2. CDR1 is PRHDT, CDR2 FYEKMQ, per germline (reference sequence). With V trimmed by 5 bases and J by 4 bases, 13 bases remained unmatched. The CDR3 loop spans 16 amino acids. CDR3 nucleotide sequence: TGTGCCAGCAGCCTACAGACTAGCTCTCCCTCAGAGACCCAGTACTTC. It specifies CASSLQTSSPSETQYF.

This clone was observed a single time. The genes are TRBV13 and TRBJ2-7, with D perhaps TRBD1 or TRBD2 (5 bases each). The CDR3 has 14 residues. The V gene's germline CDR1 is PRHDT and CDR2 FYEKMQ (reference sequence). V lost 2 bases and J 1 base, leaving 9 bases between the germline ends. CDR3 nucleotides: TGTGCCAGCAGCTTATGGGGGTATTCCTACGAGCAGTACTTC. Translating gives CASSLWGYSYEQYF.

V and J are TRBV10-3 and TRBJ2-5, with D perhaps matching TRBD1 (5 bases). The CDR3 has 14 amino acids. Deletions cut 1 base from V and 5 bases from J, with 11 bases between. Germline lookup yields CDR1 ENHRY and CDR2 SYGVKD. The DNA for the CDR3 is TGTGCCATCAGTGAGTATCAGGGTTGGGAGACCCAGTACTTC. Its translation is CAISEYQGWETQYF.

J is TRBJ2-2 and V is TRBV19, with D perhaps given as TRBD1 or TRBD2 (5 bases each). The V and J ends lost 10 bases and 5 bases respectively, with 17 bases between them. Germline assignment: CDR1 LNHDA and CDR2 SQIVND (reference sequence). The CDR3 extends over 14 amino acids. DNA of the CDR3: TGTGCCACCCGCTCGTATGGGGGTACCGGGGAGCTGTTTTTT. This gives the protein CATRSYGGTGELFF.

The chain has TRBV19 and TRBJ2-2; perhaps D is TRBD1 or TRBD2 (6 bases each). This CDR3 is 16 amino acids long. V was cut by 5 bases and J by 5 bases, with 18 bases left in between. In germline, CDR1 is LNHDA, CDR2 SQIVND (reference sequence). The CDR3 region has the DNA TGTGCCAGTAGTGGGGGGCCGGGGGTCCGTACCGGGGAGCTGTTTTTT. Translated, it gives CASSGGPGVRTGELFF.

The chain employs TRBV6-5 and TRBJ2-7; D may be TRBD1 (5 bases). The CDR3 totals 15 residues. Germline-derived CDR1 and CDR2 are MNHEY and SVGAGI. V lost 7 bases, J lost 2 bases, and 18 bases lay in between. CDR3 amino acids: CASKPPDSWPYEQYF. The DNA for the CDR3 is TGTGCCAGCAAACCCCCAGACAGTTGGCCCTACGAGCAGTACTTC.

The CDR3 DNA sequence: TGTGCCAGCAGCATGACAGGGGCCGACTCTGGAAACACCATATATTTT. Translation gives CASSMTGADSGNTIYF. The rearrangement joins TRBV21-1 to TRBJ1-3; the table names TRBD1, a call not compared with the DNA. TRBV21-1 is given as a pseudogene. The CDR3 spans 16 residues.

The CDR3 sequence: CASSFGQGGYEQYF. CDR3 coding DNA: TGTGCCAGTAGTTTCGGACAGGGCGGCTACGAGCAGTACTTC. This sequence joins TRBV19 and TRBJ2-7; 8 positions match TRBD1. The CDR3 extends over 14 amino acids. Germline lookup yields CDR1 LNHDA and CDR2 SQIVND (reference sequence). Germline trimming cut 5 bases from V and 3 bases from J; bases unmatched to any gene: 6.

The genes are TRBV5-1 and TRBJ1-4; D not certain. Between the trimmed V and J ends, which lost 10 bases and 0 bases, there was a span of 10 bases. This CDR3 has 13 amino acids. CDR1 and CDR2 (germline): SGHRS, YFSETQ. In DNA form, the CDR3 reads TGCGCCCCGCCCGTGCCAACTAATGAAAAACTGTTTTTT. Translating gives CAPPVPTNEKLFF.

The V and J genes are TRBV15 and TRBJ2-5; perhaps TRBD2 as D (6 bases). Per the germline V gene, CDR1 is LNHNV and CDR2 is YYDKDF (reference sequence). Between the trimmed V and J ends, which lost 1 base and 4 bases, there was a span of 16 bases. The CDR3 runs to 16 residues. CDR3 DNA sequence: TGTGCCACCAGCAGAGCCGACGCTAGCGTCACAGAGACCCAGTACTTC. Residues: CATSRADASVTETQYF.

This clone was picked up a small number of times. The chain has TRBV19 and TRBJ1-1; tentative D call: TRBD1 (6 bases). V lost 9 bases to trimming and J lost 1 base, with 12 bases between them. The CDR3 totals 13 residues. Germline-derived CDR1 and CDR2 are LNHDA and SQIVND (reference sequence). DNA of the CDR3: TGTGCCAGCACTACAGGGAAGAACACTGAAGCTTTCTTT. It encodes CASTTGKNTEAFF.

The chain recombines TRBV19 with TRBJ2-7, with a possible D match to TRBD1 (5 bases). This CDR3 has 14 residues. Germline CDR1 reads LNHDA; CDR2 reads SQIVND (reference sequence). The V end was cut by 4 bases, the J end by 3 bases, with 13 bases between. CDR3 in amino acids: CASSTRVPNYEQYF. The CDR3 bases are TGTGCCAGTAGTACCAGGGTCCCTAACTACGAGCAGTACTTC.

This clone appeared a single time. This rearrangement joins TRBV7-9 to TRBJ2-1; D is perhaps TRBD2 (5 bases). Germline lookup yields CDR1 SEHNR and CDR2 FQNEAQ (reference sequence). The V and J ends lost 3 bases and 5 bases respectively, with 8 bases between them. The CDR3 has 13 amino acids. For the CDR3, the DNA is TGTGCCAGCAGCTTTTCGGGGAACAATGAGCAGTTCTTC. It codes for CASSFSGNNEQFF.

The J gene is TRBJ1-2, the V gene TRBV9; D is perhaps TRBD1 (5 bases). Germline lookup yields CDR1 SGDLS and CDR2 YYNGEE. Deletions cut 3 bases from V and 12 bases from J, with 12 bases between. This CDR3 is built from 11 residues. This chain's CDR3 is CASSGLRDHTF. The CDR3 nucleotides read TGTGCCAGCAGCGGCCTCAGGGATCACACCTTC. The whole variable domain, filled in from reference TRBV9 and TRBJ1-2, reads DSGVTQTPKHLITATGQRVTLRCSPRSGDLSVYWYQQSLDQGLQFLIQYYNGEERAKGNILERFSAQQFPDLHSELNLSSLELGDSALYFCASSGLRDHTFGSGTRLTVV.

The gene calls are TRBV10-2 and TRBJ2-3; D is unresolved. Germline CDR1 reads WSHSY; CDR2 reads SAAADI. The CDR3 extends over 12 amino acids. V lost 2 bases, J lost 4 bases, and 4 bases lay in between. CDR3 residues: CASSEGADTQYF. Here the CDR3 DNA reads TGCGCCAGCAGTGAGGGGGCAGATACGCAGTATTTT.

The chain employs TRBV5-1 and TRBJ2-7; tentatively, D is TRBD1 (6 bases). CDR1 is SGHRS and CDR2 is YFSETQ in the germline V gene. The CDR3 is made up of 15 amino acids. Trimming took off 5 bases at V and 2 bases at J, with 17 bases between the two ends. CDR3 nucleotides: TGCGCCAGCAGTTCCTCAGGGGAGAGGGCCTACGAGCAGTACTTC. Its translation is CASSSSGERAYEQYF.

This sequence joins TRBV19 and TRBJ1-1; a possible D gene is TRBD1 (6 bases). The CDR3 consists of 13 residues. V was shortened by 6 bases and J by 4 bases, with 12 bases between the two germline ends. Germline V gene lookup returns CDR1 LNHDA and CDR2 SQIVND (reference sequence). CDR3 residues: CASRPGVATEAFF. CDR3 coding DNA: TGTGCCAGTAGGCCAGGGGTTGCCACTGAAGCTTTCTTT.

This rearrangement joins TRBV7-2 to TRBJ1-3; no reliable D call. The CDR3 spans 15 residues. The ends were cut back, 3 bases at V and 4 bases at J, with 13 bases in the middle. Germline V gene sequence: CDR1 SGHTA, CDR2 FQGNSA. DNA of the CDR3: TGTGCCAGCAGCTTCCTTTGGACTGCCGGAAACACCATATATTTT. This codes for CASSFLWTAGNTIYF. Supplemented by reference TRBV7-2 and TRBJ1-3, the full variable domain reads GAGVSQSPSNKVTEKGKDVELRCDPISGHTALYWYRQSLGQGLEFLIYFQGNSAPDKSGLPSDRFSAERTGGSVSTLTIQRTQQEDSAVYLCASSFLWTAGNTIYFGEGSWLTVV.

This chain connects TRBV7-8 to TRBJ2-1; 11 nucleotides agree with TRBD1. The CDR3 sequence is 16 residues long. The germline gives CDR1 SGHVS, CDR2 FQNEAQ. J gave up 4 bases and V 4 bases, and 6 bases lay outside the gene matches. The CDR3 protein is CASSSPGTGGYNEQFF. The CDR3 bases are TGTGCCAGCAGCTCCCCCGGGACAGGGGGTTACAATGAGCAGTTCTTC. Looking up the rest from reference TRBV7-8 and TRBJ2-1 gives the full variable domain: GAGVSQSPRYKVAKRGQDVALRCDPISGHVSLFWYQQALGQGPEFLTYFQNEAQLDKSGLPSDRFFAERPEGSVSTLKIQRTQQEDSAVYLCASSSPGTGGYNEQFFGPGTRLTVL.

V usage is TRBV7-8 and J usage is TRBJ1-2; 7 bases are shared with TRBD1. V lost 5 bases to trimming and J lost 6 bases; unmatched junction nucleotides: 15. This CDR3 has 16 amino acids. CDR1 and CDR2 from the germline V gene are SGHVS and FQNEAQ. The chain's CDR3 is CASSLHPGQLRDGYTF. In DNA form, the CDR3 reads TGTGCCAGCAGCCTACACCCGGGACAGTTAAGAGATGGCTACACCTTC.